This entry features one TCR beta chain sequence. Its target antigen remains unknown. No clone much larger than this one lies a single base away; base qualities are absent. This sample was included in a study of cytomegalovirus exposure and HLA in healthy donors (dated by TCRdb to about 2017). Some background on the complete study: A later analysis indicated that the roughly 130 validation repertoires were generated on the platform also employed for the 670 or so repertoires of the first cohort. The study aimed to test whether signatures of past pathogen exposure could be identified by cataloging public T cell receptors. To predict cytomegalovirus infection status, the study brought together high-throughput TCR immunosequencing, statistical association of individual TCRs with disease status, and machine learning. In addition to the first cohort of around 670 subjects, a separate validation cohort of approximately 130 different subjects was used.

Donors formed part of the validation cohort, which comprised 120 or so subjects and was distinct from the first cohort of 550 to 850 subjects. What the research found in general, with its limitations: In vitro tests confirmed that a few of the cytomegalovirus-associated TCR beta chains recognize cytomegalovirus antigens. The classifier was reported to diagnose cytomegalovirus status with high specificity and sensitivity in both the original and validation cohorts. The authors suggested that the approach could potentially be generalized to other disease states and immunological phenotypes. While some public TCRs were present in many individuals, most TCR sequences turned up only very rarely across donors. In the study, approximately 160 TCR beta chains were listed as associated with cytomegalovirus. A later analysis had no HLA typing for the validation cohort, so co-occurrence there was scored across all 110 or so repertoires. A later analysis found that TCRs clustered in the first cohort also tended to co-occur in the 130 or so validation repertoires, with approximately 93% of cluster scores above 0.

The library was generated by the immunoSEQ multiplex PCR assay. The authors processed their data as follows. To diagnose cytomegalovirus status from the catalog of TCR beta chain sequences, a statistical classification framework was built. Held by TCRdb, this immuneACCESS table contains in-frame sequences only and omits some clones. Under half of the omission traces to an unresolved V gene where checked; the cause of the rest is unknown. V and J calls plus clone size are reproduced from that table; the DNA served to infer D and trimming. In this sample the table shows approximately 160,000 clones, approximately 89% of which occur a single time. The ten most abundant clones make up 9% to 12% of the sample. The germline V gene (reference sequence) specifies MNHNY as CDR1 and SVGAGI as CDR2. The CDR3 has 12 amino acids, counting the end cysteine and phenylalanine. Only CDR3 DNA remains: 36 bases, in frame from the first base. V is cut by 6 bases and J by 7 bases, and the space between the germline ends is 13 bases.

The chain joins TRBV6-6 to TRBJ2-7; the D region possibly corresponds to TRBD2 (5 bases align). The TCR originated in a woman between 18 and 30 years old in good health and CMV-seropositive. The sample was PBMCs. The nucleotide sequence is TGTGCCAGCAGGGTCGGGGTCCGGGAGCAGTACTTC. Translated, this gives CASRVGVREQYF.